A selection of T cell receptor beta chains follows, all from one sample in a study of prognosis after radiotherapy for stage I lung cancer. From the multiplex PCR reads, TCRdb called clonotypes with MiXCR, one entry per CDR3 protein. The profile shows approximately 30,000 distinct CDR3 sequences, about a third of them singletons. Material: PBMCs, obtained before or after stereotactic body radiation therapy (not recorded which). Source of these receptors: a donor of 50 years or more with non-small cell lung cancer. Both conserved end residues are part of each CDR3. The order of the fields is CDR3 protein, V gene, J gene, D gene. The D gene is left open where the match is weak.

CDR3: CASSGSVSLVGSPLHF; V: TRBV4-2; J: TRBJ1-6; D: .
CDR3: CATSSTRRASAGNTIYF; V: TRBV15; J: TRBJ1-3; D: .
CDR3: CASSQESDNTDTQYF; V: TRBV4-2; J: TRBJ2-3; D: .
CDR3: CASSGGTREKLFF; V: TRBV7-9; J: TRBJ1-4; D: .
CDR3: CASSPDRAEQYF; V: TRBV18; J: TRBJ2-7; D: TRBD1
CDR3: CASRPRTELVSRYQPQHF; V: TRBV28; J: TRBJ1-5; D: .
CDR3: CGSSYSKAETDTQYF; V: TRBV6-9; J: TRBJ2-3; D: .
CDR3: CASSIGLAGNEQFF; V: TRBV19; J: TRBJ2-1; D: TRBD2
CDR3: CASSQSTGKLFF; V: TRBV3-1; J: TRBJ1-4; D: .
CDR3: CASSSPYRGISTDTQYF; V: TRBV28; J: TRBJ2-3; D: .
CDR3: CASSPGQGNTEAFF; V: TRBV11-3; J: TRBJ1-1; D: TRBD1
CDR3: CASSEWQPQHF; V: TRBV6-1; J: TRBJ1-5; D: .
CDR3: CASSSGTSGETQYF; V: TRBV11-2; J: TRBJ2-5; D: TRBD2
CDR3: CACSSGSTYEQYF; V: TRBV30; J: TRBJ2-7; D: .
CDR3: CASSPLAGDNEQFF; V: TRBV11-2; J: TRBJ2-1; D: TRBD2
CDR3: CSVGDATDTQYF; V: TRBV29-1; J: TRBJ2-3; D: .
CDR3: CAISGPGLGSSYEQYF; V: TRBV10-3; J: TRBJ2-7; D: TRBD2
CDR3: CASNREAYNSPLHF; V: TRBV6-1; J: TRBJ1-6; D: .
CDR3: CASSRSLQGARTGELFF; V: TRBV27; J: TRBJ2-2; D: TRBD1
CDR3: CSARAPGGSYEQYF; V: TRBV20-1; J: TRBJ2-7; D: TRBD2
CDR3: CAWSVGTTYEQYF; V: TRBV30; J: TRBJ2-7; D: .
CDR3: CASSPPGGGTLYF; V: TRBV6-1; J: TRBJ2-7; D: TRBD2
CDR3: CSARSGASPNEKLFF; V: TRBV20-1; J: TRBJ1-4; D: .
CDR3: CASNQGAYQPQHF; V: TRBV6-1; J: TRBJ1-5; D: TRBD1
CDR3: CASSAPTRATNEKLFF; V: TRBV2; J: TRBJ1-4; D: .
CDR3: CASSENTYEQYF; V: TRBV6-1; J: TRBJ2-7; D: .
CDR3: CASTGTGYGYTF; V: TRBV19; J: TRBJ1-2; D: .
CDR3: CASSQDSQGKGFQPQHF; V: TRBV4-1; J: TRBJ1-5; D: .
CDR3: CASSFGQEAYEQYF; V: TRBV5-6; J: TRBJ2-7; D: TRBD1
CDR3: CASSPRYASEQYF; V: TRBV11-2; J: TRBJ2-7; D: .
CDR3: CASSLRGPGGMQPQHF; V: TRBV28; J: TRBJ1-5; D: TRBD1
CDR3: CASSMIQGSEQFF; V: TRBV19; J: TRBJ2-1; D: .
CDR3: CASRAQGVSTEAFF; V: TRBV25-1; J: TRBJ1-1; D: TRBD1
CDR3: CDTNRRAILPLHF; V: TRBV15; J: TRBJ1-6; D: .
CDR3: CASSLGRGEKLFF; V: TRBV5-6; J: TRBJ1-4; D: .
CDR3: CASSSLAGGLSNEQFF; V: TRBV28; J: TRBJ2-1; D: TRBD2
CDR3: CASSPHHVTEQFF; V: TRBV9; J: TRBJ2-1; D: .
CDR3: CATSVSGGAPGELFF; V: TRBV24-1; J: TRBJ2-2; D: TRBD2
CDR3: CASSPGGASYEQYF; V: TRBV7-2; J: TRBJ2-7; D: .
CDR3: CASSQSDSTSTDTQYF; V: TRBV4-1; J: TRBJ2-3; D: .
CDR3: CASSFLGVGPYNSPLHF; V: TRBV28; J: TRBJ1-6; D: .
CDR3: CASRDNNYGYTF; V: TRBV12-3/TRBV12-4; J: TRBJ1-2; D: .
CDR3: CASSEALQGTGRFGGYTF; V: TRBV6-1; J: TRBJ1-2; D: TRBD1
CDR3: CASRGWNTEAFF; V: TRBV19; J: TRBJ1-1; D: .
CDR3: CASSETGTRLYEQYF; V: TRBV25-1; J: TRBJ2-7; D: .
CDR3: CASSQELPLGLEGAKNIQYF; V: TRBV3-1; J: TRBJ2-4; D: .
CDR3: CASSLARGVNQPQHF; V: TRBV7-2; J: TRBJ1-5; D: .
CDR3: CASSSWGTSGSGDTQYF; V: TRBV5-8; J: TRBJ2-3; D: TRBD2
CDR3: CASSEEPSAYEQYF; V: TRBV2; J: TRBJ2-7; D: .
CDR3: CSARMGAVGQYF; V: TRBV20-1; J: TRBJ2-7; D: .
CDR3: CARQGLMNTEAFF; V: TRBV2; J: TRBJ1-1; D: .
CDR3: CASSYSGDNEQFF; V: TRBV6-5; J: TRBJ2-1; D: .
CDR3: CASSLGWTGAYEQYF; V: TRBV7-8; J: TRBJ2-7; D: TRBD1
CDR3: CASSEGPRPGLAGGYNEQFF; V: TRBV2; J: TRBJ2-1; D: TRBD2
CDR3: CASSFQRAATGELFF; V: TRBV5-1; J: TRBJ2-2; D: .
CDR3: CAWSVFKGTEAFF; V: TRBV30; J: TRBJ1-1; D: .
CDR3: CATSNADTQYF; V: TRBV15; J: TRBJ2-3; D: .
CDR3: CASSQNSGSGNTIYF; V: TRBV3-1; J: TRBJ1-3; D: .
CDR3: CASSYGSSGGQETQYF; V: TRBV6-5; J: TRBJ2-5; D: TRBD2
CDR3: CASAQAGGGSPLHF; V: TRBV6-1; J: TRBJ1-6; D: TRBD1